This T cell receptor beta chain was identified during a study of blood T cells in healthy people across ages. Sample-barcoded 5' priming and a J-beta primer mix drove a second PCR of roughly 6 to 12 cycles. MiXCR was run by TCRdb on the 5' RACE reads, yielding one entry per CDR3 protein. Of approximately 1.5 million distinct CDR3 sequences detected, roughly two fifths appear once; the ten largest clones hold more than 4%. CDR1 is LGHDT and CDR2 is YNNKEL in the germline V gene (reference sequence). The CDR3 has 14 amino acids. J lost 7 bases, V lost 7 bases, and 6 bases had no gene match. The chain combines TRBV3-1 with TRBJ2-1, with 11 bases that match TRBD2. This clonotype was sampled from a woman aged 18-29 years in good health. The sample was blood. CDR3 protein: CASKLAGVLNEQFF. The CDR3 DNA reads TGTGCCAGCAAACTAGCGGGAGTATTGAATGAGCAGTTCTTC.